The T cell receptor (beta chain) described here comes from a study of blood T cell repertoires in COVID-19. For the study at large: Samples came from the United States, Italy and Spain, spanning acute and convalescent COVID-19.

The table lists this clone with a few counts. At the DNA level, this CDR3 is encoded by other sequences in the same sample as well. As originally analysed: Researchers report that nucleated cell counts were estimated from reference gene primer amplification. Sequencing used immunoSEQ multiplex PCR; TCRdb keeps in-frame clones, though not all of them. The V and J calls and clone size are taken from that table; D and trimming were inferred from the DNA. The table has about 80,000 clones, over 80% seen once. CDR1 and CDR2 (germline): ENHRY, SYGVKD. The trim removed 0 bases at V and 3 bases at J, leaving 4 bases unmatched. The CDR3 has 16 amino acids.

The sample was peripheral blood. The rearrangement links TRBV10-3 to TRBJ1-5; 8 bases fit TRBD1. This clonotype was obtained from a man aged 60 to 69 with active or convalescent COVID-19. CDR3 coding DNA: TGTGCCATCAGTGAGTCCGGACAGGGATCCAATCAGCCCCAGCATTTT. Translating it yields CAISESGQGSNQPQHF.